The present entry profiles one TCR beta chain with its context. The antigen is unknown. The sample originates from a study of T cell responses to AZD1222 COVID-19 vaccine. Whole-study results and caveats: Clonal diversity was possibly underestimated, and white British individuals and females predominated among donors.

Losses at the gene ends were 4 bases for V and 3 bases for J; bases not matched to a gene: 11. The CDR3 is 16 amino acids. CDR1 and CDR2 from the germline V gene are SGHDT and YYEEEE. Clones were read by immunoSEQ multiplex PCR, and TCRdb kept only the in-frame ones, dropping some. Of approximately 120,000 clones listed, about 88% are singletons. This chain uses TRBV5-6 with TRBJ1-2; 8 positions agree with TRBD1. The sequence derives from an adult in good health. The input for sequencing was peripheral blood, taken on day 0 of AZD1222 vaccination. CDR3 in DNA: TGTGCCAGCAGCGTACCGACAGGGGTGATAGACTATGGCTACACCTTC. This gives the protein CASSVPTGVIDYGYTF.